This TCR beta chain was retrieved from a study of a mutant IDH1 vaccine in newly diagnosed glioma. Study context: Treated patients showed a male proportion of roughly 62%, a female proportion of roughly 40%, and a mean age of about 44 years.

This CDR3 comprises 14 residues. The V gene lost 6 bases and the J gene lost 5 bases, with 16 bases spanning the gap. CDR1 is SGHTA and CDR2 is FQGNSA in the germline V gene. Profiling relied on immunoSEQ multiplex PCR, and the TCRdb table lists in-frame clones only, not all of them. The sample consists of 11,000 or so clones, around 90% of them appearing once. Concerning this clone itself: Antigen: not known.

The time point denotes: week 5, during vaccination. All doses held 300 ug of mutant IDH1 20-mer peptide, with topical imiquimod. Donors' newly diagnosed IDH1-mutant WHO grade 3 or 4 astrocytomas lacked nuclear ATRX. The rearrangement links TRBV7-2 to TRBJ2-5, with a possible D match to TRBD2 (6 bases). Material: PBMCs, obtained from a glioma patient whose treatment included an IDH1 peptide vaccine. The clonotype originates from a woman between 40 and 55 years old with glioma. Some clones in this sample may be carry-over from other donors' samples. DNA of the CDR3: TGTGCCAGCAGACCGGGGAGGTGGGAGGAGACCCAGTACTTC. Protein product: CASRPGRWEETQYF.